Here is one T cell receptor beta chain with its context. What it binds is not known. This record belongs to a study of cytomegalovirus exposure and HLA in healthy donors. This CDR3 has 13 amino acids. Between the trimmed V and J ends, which lost 5 bases and 4 bases, there was a span of 12 bases. Germline CDR1 is SGHAT and CDR2 is FQNNGV. Study findings and constraints: Later, an analysis found that common viral pathogens appeared to be linked with several of the most significant clusters. A later analysis linked 15,000 to 20,000 TCR beta sequences to HLA alleles at 0.05 false discovery rate.

In the PCR, 60 Vbeta and 13 Jbeta primers were used. Assay: immunoSEQ multiplex PCR; the TCRdb copy retains only in-frame clones and omits some. The table records a few hundred thousand clones, roughly 80% of them present only once. The donors (healthy individuals) were bone marrow donors. The sequenced sample consisted of PBMCs. The chain uses TRBV11-2 and TRBJ2-7; D is perhaps TRBD1 (5 bases). The TCR originated in a man aged 25-45 years in good health and CMV-seronegative. The CDR3 sequence: CASSPPPGYEQYF. The CDR3 DNA follows: TGTGCCAGCAGCCCCCCCCCAGGGTACGAGCAGTACTTC.